The source of this T cell receptor (beta chain) is a study of early T cells in non-severe SARS-CoV-2 infection. Study overall: Sequenced bulk RNA came from whole blood that was unsorted, and chains were unpaired.

This clonotype was found a few times. Unique molecular identifier tags were affixed to discrete cDNA molecules. TCRdb recomputed calls from the 5' RACE reads with MiXCR, one row per CDR3 protein. The sample records tens of thousands of distinct CDR3 sequences, 15% being singletons. The source is an adult who was a healthcare worker with PCR-confirmed SARS-CoV-2 infection or an uninfected control (not recorded which). Sequences were obtained from whole blood.

The CDR3 nucleotides read TGCAGTGCTATTGCGGGATATAGCTCCTACAATGAGCAGTTCTTC. Amino acid sequence: CSAIAGYSSYNEQFF. The chain joins TRBV20-1 to TRBJ2-1, with D possibly being TRBD2 (6 bases). The CDR3 covers 15 residues. In germline, CDR1 is DFQATT, CDR2 SNEGSKA (reference sequence). V lost 4 bases and J lost 0, with 13 bases in between.